These 21 T cell receptor beta chains were all obtained from the same sample, sequenced in a study of cytomegalovirus exposure and HLA in healthy donors. PCR employed 60 Vbeta and 13 Jbeta primers. Here immunoSEQ multiplex PCR was the method, and the copy in TCRdb shows in-frame clones only, minus some. The top ten clones hold 0.95% to 1.5% of a sample with about 120,000 clones, around three quarters of them seen once. The material sequenced was PBMCs. All receptors derive from a female donor in good health and CMV-seronegative.

The V and J genes are TRBV10-3 and TRBJ1-5, with 7 bases lining up with TRBD1. The CDR3 is 17 amino acids. The germline V gene encodes CDR1 ENHRY and CDR2 SYGVKD. V was clipped by 8 bases and J by 9 bases; unmatched bases: 22. The CDR3 loop is CAIGAGRTGGTPRPQHF. The CDR3, as DNA: TGTGCCATCGGGGCGGGGAGGACAGGCGGGACCCCTAGGCCCCAGCATTTT.

In its sample, this clone was seen a few times. V is TRBV6-4 and J is TRBJ1-2; a weak D match, TRBD1 (6 bases). The CDR3 extends over 14 amino acids. Germline V gene sequence: CDR1 MRHNA, CDR2 SNTAGT. V shed 6 bases and J shed 8 bases, with 19 bases lying between them. The CDR3 sequence: CASRPTGTLSGYTF. The DNA for the CDR3 is TGTGCCAGCAGACCCACAGGGACCCTCTCGGGCTACACCTTC.

This clone was seen a handful of times. The chain couples TRBV30 to TRBJ2-2, with 8 bases that match TRBD2. Trimming cost V 3 bases and J 7 bases; bases outside gene matches: 7. CDR3 length equals 14 residues. Germline CDR1 is GTSNPN and CDR2 is SVGIG (reference sequence). The chain's CDR3 is CAWRWASGYGELFF. The CDR3 region has the DNA TGTGCCTGGAGGTGGGCTAGCGGGTACGGGGAGCTGTTTTTT.

A single count supports this clone. Here the CDR3 reads CASRRQAELFF. CDR3 sequence (DNA): TGCGCCAGCAGGAGACAAGCCGAACTGTTTTTT. V usage is TRBV10-2 and J usage is TRBJ1-4; D call uncertain. V was pared by 6 bases and J by 12 bases, with 11 bases between. In germline, CDR1 is WSHSY, CDR2 SAAADI. The CDR3 is made up of 11 amino acids.

The chain joins TRBV27 to TRBJ1-2; 8 nucleotides align to TRBD1. Germline-derived CDR1 and CDR2 are MNHEY and SMNVEV (reference sequence). The CDR3 consists of 14 residues. Germline trimming cut 6 bases from V and 4 bases from J; bases unmatched to any gene: 7. The CDR3 nucleotides read TGTGCCAGCAGCTTAGCTGGGACAGGCTATGGCTACACCTTC. It encodes CASSLAGTGYGYTF.

J is TRBJ2-2 and V is TRBV11-1; D uncertain. The CDR3 runs to 13 residues. Trimming shortened V by 6 bases and J by 4 bases, and 9 bases separated the two germline ends. The germline gives CDR1 SGHAT, CDR2 FQDESV (reference sequence). In nucleotides, the CDR3 is TGTGCCAGCAGGATGACGGGCACCGGGGAGCTGTTTTTT. Amino acids: CASRMTGTGELFF.

This sequence joins TRBV6-6 and TRBJ1-1; 8 bases map to TRBD1. V dropped 4 bases and J dropped 5; count of bases not matched to a gene: 6. The CDR3 extends over 14 amino acids. The V gene's germline CDR1 is MNHNY and CDR2 SVGAGI (reference sequence). In DNA form, the CDR3 reads TGTGCCAGCAGTTCAATCACAGGGGGTACTGAAGCTTTCTTT. Residues: CASSSITGGTEAFF.

In the case of this clone: The junction departs from germline at one end; a sequencing error may be responsible. This chain connects TRBV4-1 to TRBJ2-4; the match to TRBD2 covers 7 bases. In germline, CDR1 is MGHRA, CDR2 YSYEKL. CDR3 length: 17 residues. CDR3 protein: CASSQGGSGAAKNSQYF. CDR3 sequence (DNA): TGCGCCAGCAGCCAAGGGGGGAGCGGGGCGGCCAAAAACAGTCAGTACTTC.

This clone was detected only a few times. The chain uses TRBV4-2 and TRBJ2-7, with 7 bases matching TRBD2. The germline V gene has CDR1 LGHNA and CDR2 YNFKEQ. The CDR3 runs 15 residues. V lost 1 base and J lost 2; bases outside the gene matches: 5. CDR3 residues: CASSQGLAGAYEQYF. In nucleotides, the CDR3 is TGTGCCAGCAGCCAAGGCCTTGCGGGGGCCTACGAGCAGTACTTC.

The chain links TRBV6-5 to TRBJ1-2; D not certain. The CDR3 is 13 residues long. Germline CDR1 reads MNHEY; CDR2 reads SVGAGI. V lost 2 bases to trimming and J lost 5 bases, with 9 bases between them. The CDR3 loop is CASSYGQLYGYTF. Written as DNA, the CDR3 is TGTGCCAGCAGTTACGGGCAGCTATATGGCTACACCTTC.

As for this clone: Other DNA sequences in the same sample also yield this CDR3. The chain couples TRBV2 to TRBJ1-3; D call uncertain. CDR1 is SNHLY and CDR2 is FYNNEI in the germline V gene. This CDR3 region has 16 residues. Trimming stripped 3 bases from V and 0 bases from J, with 12 bases between. The CDR3 loop reads CASSELEPFSGNTIYF. Written as DNA, the CDR3 is TGTGCCAGCAGTGAGCTCGAGCCGTTCTCTGGAAACACCATATATTTT.

The V gene is TRBV5-1, the J gene TRBJ2-5; D is perhaps TRBD1 (5 bases). CDR1 is SGHRS and CDR2 is YFSETQ in the germline V gene. The ends were cut back, 2 bases at V and 5 bases at J, with 13 bases in the middle. The CDR3 has 14 amino acids. The CDR3 sequence is CASSLAGLLETQYF. CDR3 DNA sequence: TGCGCCAGCAGCTTAGCAGGGTTATTGGAGACCCAGTACTTC. The full variable domain, completed using reference TRBV5-1 and TRBJ2-5, is KAGVTQTPRYLIKTRGQQVTLSCSPISGHRSVSWYQQTPGQGLQFLFEYFSETQRNKGNFPGRFSGRQFSNSRSEMNVSTLELGDSALYLCASSLAGLLETQYFGPGTRLLVL.

The chain recombines TRBV29-1 with TRBJ2-5; 11 bases fit TRBD1. This CDR3 spans 15 amino acids. Germline V lookup: CDR1 SQVTM, CDR2 ANQGSEA. J lost 1 base, V lost 7 bases, and 8 bases had no gene match. The CDR3 here is CSAGQGARSQETQYF. CDR3 in DNA: TGCAGCGCCGGACAGGGGGCGAGGTCCCAAGAGACCCAGTACTTC.

The CDR3 bases are TGTGCCAGTAGACCTTGGACAGGGACAATGAACACTGAAGCTTTCTTT. It specifies CASRPWTGTMNTEAFF. The genes are TRBV19 and TRBJ1-1, with 8 bases fitting TRBD1. V gave up 6 bases and J gave up 0 bases; unmatched junction bases: 9. This CDR3 region has 16 residues. Per germline, CDR1 LNHDA and CDR2 SQIVND (reference sequence). Together with reference TRBV19 and TRBJ1-1, the CDR3 gives the full variable domain: DGGITQSPKYLFRKEGQNVTLSCEQNLNHDAMYWYRQDPGQGLRLIYYSQIVNDFQKGDIAEGYSVSREKKESFPLTVTSAQKNPTAFYLCASRPWTGTMNTEAFFGQGTRLTVV.

The V and J genes are TRBV5-1 and TRBJ2-4; no definite D call. The germline gives CDR1 SGHRS, CDR2 YFSETQ. V gave up 3 bases and J gave up 0 bases, with 7 bases separating them. The CDR3 length is 14 residues. The chain's CDR3 is CASSSLAAKNIQYF. Written as DNA, the CDR3 is TGCGCCAGCAGCTCCCTGGCAGCCAAAAACATTCAGTACTTC.

Here the CDR3 DNA reads TGTGCCAGCAGTGAAGCGGAGACAGGGGGCTCACCCCTCCACTTT. Translating gives CASSEAETGGSPLHF. V and J are TRBV6-1 and TRBJ1-6; TRBD1 aligns across 10 bases. Germline V gene data show CDR1 as MNHNS and CDR2 as SASEGT. V was pared by 0 bases and J by 10 bases, with 3 bases of the junction left unmatched. The CDR3 is made up of 15 amino acids.

The chain joins TRBV5-1 to TRBJ2-1; 9 bases map to TRBD2. Per the germline V gene, CDR1 is SGHRS and CDR2 is YFSETQ. With 4 bases clipped from V and 6 bases from J, the junction kept 14 bases outside the gene matches. The length of the CDR3 is 17 residues. This CDR3 is CASSRGPLAGVPNEQFF. CDR3 DNA: TGCGCCAGCAGCCGCGGCCCCTTAGCGGGGGTTCCCAATGAGCAGTTCTTC. The full variable domain, rest sourced from reference TRBV5-1 and TRBJ2-1, is KAGVTQTPRYLIKTRGQQVTLSCSPISGHRSVSWYQQTPGQGLQFLFEYFSETQRNKGNFPGRFSGRQFSNSRSEMNVSTLELGDSALYLCASSRGPLAGVPNEQFFGPGTRLTVL.

This chain uses TRBV6-5 with TRBJ1-2; 7 bases match TRBD1. In germline, CDR1 is MNHEY, CDR2 SVGAGI. The CDR3 consists of 13 residues. With V trimmed by 2 bases and J by 13 bases, 10 bases remained unmatched. CDR3 DNA sequence: TGTGCCAGCAGTTACAGGGACAGTATCCATCGCACCTTC. Translation gives CASSYRDSIHRTF.

This clone was seen more than once but under ten times. The gene calls are TRBV14 and TRBJ1-2; D unclear. CDR3 size: 15 residues. V lost 1 base to trimming and J lost 2 bases, with 11 bases between them. Germline CDR1 is SGHDN and CDR2 is FVKESK. CDR3 sequence (DNA): TGTGCCAGCAGCCAAGTAGTTGACTCAAACTATGGCTACACCTTC. Translated: CASSQVVDSNYGYTF. Full variable domain (missing parts from reference TRBV14 and TRBJ1-2): EAGVTQFPSHSVIEKGQTVTLRCDPISGHDNLYWYRRVMGKEIKFLLHFVKESKQDESGMPNNRFLAERTGGTYSTLKVQPAELEDSGVYFCASSQVVDSNYGYTFGSGTRLTVV.

This sequence joins TRBV28 and TRBJ2-3; possibly TRBD1 for D (5 bases). Germline assignment: CDR1 MDHEN and CDR2 SYDVKM. CDR3 size: 13 residues. V was clipped by 11 bases and J by 2 bases, with 14 bases between them. CDR3 in amino acids: CAESMTDTDTQYF. CDR3 bases: TGTGCCGAGAGTATGACAGACACAGATACGCAGTATTTT.

This clone has a handful of counts. V usage is TRBV21-1 and J usage is TRBJ1-1; TRBD1, as called in the table, went unchecked against the DNA. TRBV21-1 is shown as a pseudogene. This CDR3 has 15 amino acids. CDR3 region: CASSIRQGGNTEAFF. The CDR3 nucleotides read TGTGCCAGCAGCATCAGACAGGGGGGCAACACTGAAGCTTTCTTT.